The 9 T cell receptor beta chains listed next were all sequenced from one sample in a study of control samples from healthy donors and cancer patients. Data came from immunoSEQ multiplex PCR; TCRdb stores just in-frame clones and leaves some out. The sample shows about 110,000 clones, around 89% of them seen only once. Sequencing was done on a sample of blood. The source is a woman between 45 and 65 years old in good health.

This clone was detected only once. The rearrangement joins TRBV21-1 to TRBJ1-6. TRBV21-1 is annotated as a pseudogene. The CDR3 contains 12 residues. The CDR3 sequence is CASRRLYSPLHF. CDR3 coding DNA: TGTGCCAGCCGTCGACTTTATTCACCCCTCCACTTT.

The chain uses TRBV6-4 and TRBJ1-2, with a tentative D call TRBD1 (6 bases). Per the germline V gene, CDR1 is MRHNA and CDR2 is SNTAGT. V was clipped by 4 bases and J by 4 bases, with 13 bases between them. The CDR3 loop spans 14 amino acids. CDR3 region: CASSVGGAGYGYTF. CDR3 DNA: TGTGCCAGCAGTGTGGGGGGCGCGGGCTATGGCTACACCTTC.

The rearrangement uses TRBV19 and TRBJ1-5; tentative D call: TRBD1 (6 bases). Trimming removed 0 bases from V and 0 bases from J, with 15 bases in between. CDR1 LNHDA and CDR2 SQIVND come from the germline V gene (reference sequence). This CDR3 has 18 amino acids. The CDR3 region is CASSIDGGQKYSNQPQHF. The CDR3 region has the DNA TGTGCCAGTAGTATAGATGGGGGGCAAAAGTATAGCAATCAGCCCCAGCATTTT.

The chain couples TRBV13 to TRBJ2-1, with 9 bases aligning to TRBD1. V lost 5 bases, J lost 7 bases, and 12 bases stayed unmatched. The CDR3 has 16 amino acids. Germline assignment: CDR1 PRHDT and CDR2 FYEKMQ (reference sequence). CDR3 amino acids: CASSLNDRGGKNEQFF. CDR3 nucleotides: TGTGCCAGCAGCCTGAACGACAGGGGGGGGAAAAATGAGCAGTTCTTC.

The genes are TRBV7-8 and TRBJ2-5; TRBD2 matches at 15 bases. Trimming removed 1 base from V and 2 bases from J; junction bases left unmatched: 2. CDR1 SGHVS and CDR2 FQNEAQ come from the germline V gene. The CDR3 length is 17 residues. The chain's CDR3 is CASSLGGLAGGQETQYF. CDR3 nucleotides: TGTGCCAGCAGCTTAGGCGGACTAGCGGGGGGGCAAGAGACCCAGTACTTC.

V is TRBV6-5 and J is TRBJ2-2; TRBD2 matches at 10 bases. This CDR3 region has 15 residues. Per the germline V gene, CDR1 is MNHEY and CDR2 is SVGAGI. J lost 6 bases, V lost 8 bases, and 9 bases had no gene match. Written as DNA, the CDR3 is TGTGCCAGCGACTCTAGCGGGGGACCGGCCGGGGAGCTGTTTTTT. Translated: CASDSSGGPAGELFF.

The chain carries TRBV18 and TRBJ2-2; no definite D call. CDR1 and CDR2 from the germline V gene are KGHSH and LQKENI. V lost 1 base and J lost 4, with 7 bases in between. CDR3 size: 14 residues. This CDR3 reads CASSPRKGTGELFF. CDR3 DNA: TGTGCCAGCTCACCACGGAAGGGCACCGGGGAGCTGTTTTTT.

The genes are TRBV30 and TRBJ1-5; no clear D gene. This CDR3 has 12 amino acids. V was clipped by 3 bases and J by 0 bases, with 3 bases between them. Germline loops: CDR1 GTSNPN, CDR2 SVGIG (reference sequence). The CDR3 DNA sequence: TGTGCCTGGAGCGATAGCAATCAGCCCCAGCATTTT. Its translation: CAWSDSNQPQHF.

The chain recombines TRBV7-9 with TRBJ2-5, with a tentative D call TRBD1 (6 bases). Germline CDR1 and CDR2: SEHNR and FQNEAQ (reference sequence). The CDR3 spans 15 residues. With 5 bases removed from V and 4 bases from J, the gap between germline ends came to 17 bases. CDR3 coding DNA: TGTGCCAGCAGCCTCGGATGGGACACCGGAGAGACCCAGTACTTC. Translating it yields CASSLGWDTGETQYF.